Detailed here is one T cell receptor (beta chain). The data originate from a study of blood T cell repertoires in COVID-19. For the study at large: Acute and convalescent COVID-19 samples came from the United States, Italy and Spain.

Per the original methods: Amplified reference gene primers provided the basis for estimating nucleated cell counts. The repertoire was sequenced with immunoSEQ multiplex PCR; TCRdb's copy has only in-frame clones and lacks some. That table is the source of V, J and clone size, and D and trimming were worked out from the DNA. In the table there are about 110,000 clones, 80% to 85% of which are singletons. CDR3 length: 14 residues. CDR1 SNHLY and CDR2 FYNNEI come from the germline V gene. V was clipped by 4 bases and J by 0 bases, with 6 bases between them. The gene calls are TRBV2 and TRBJ1-4; D unclear. The sequenced sample was peripheral blood. The TCR comes from a man older than 75 with acute or convalescent COVID-19. CDR3 loop: CASSVQSTNEKLFF. The CDR3, as DNA: TGTGCCAGCAGTGTTCAATCAACTAATGAAAAACTGTTTTTT.